Sequencing of this T cell receptor beta chain was carried out in a study of CD8+ T cells in alopecia areata. Findings of the study overall: Clonality in lesional scalp, especially alopecia totalis/universalis, exceeded that of normal scalp.

Germline CDR1 is SGHNT and CDR2 is YYREEE (reference sequence). V dropped 4 bases and J dropped 5 bases, with 11 bases sitting between them. This CDR3 region has 13 residues. Remarks on this clone: As yet, its antigen is unknown.

RNA extraction was followed by reverse transcription into cDNA, which acted as the sequencing template. The method was immunoSEQ multiplex PCR; TCRdb's version includes in-frame clones alone and lacks a portion of them. The repertoire holds roughly 130,000 clones, with 58% as singletons. The chain uses TRBV5-4 and TRBJ2-3; D is undetermined. The sequences come from CD4+ T cells sorted from blood, collected at week 0. The receptor comes from a human donor with alopecia areata. CDR3 region: CASSQKDGDTQYF. CDR3 in DNA: TGTGCCAGCAGCCAAAAAGATGGAGATACGCAGTATTTT.